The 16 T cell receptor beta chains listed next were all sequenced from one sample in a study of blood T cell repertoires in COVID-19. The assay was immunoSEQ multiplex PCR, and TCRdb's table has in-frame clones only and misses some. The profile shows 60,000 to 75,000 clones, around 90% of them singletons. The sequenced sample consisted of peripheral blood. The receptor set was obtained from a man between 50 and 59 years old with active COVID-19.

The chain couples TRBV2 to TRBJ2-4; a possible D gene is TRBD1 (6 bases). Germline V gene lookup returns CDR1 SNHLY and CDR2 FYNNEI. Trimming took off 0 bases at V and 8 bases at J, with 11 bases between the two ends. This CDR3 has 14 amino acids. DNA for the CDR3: TGTGCCAGCAGTGAAGCAGGGACATATGACATTCAGTACTTC. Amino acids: CASSEAGTYDIQYF. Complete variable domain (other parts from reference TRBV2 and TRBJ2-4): EPEVTQTPSHQVTQMGQEVILRCVPISNHLYFYWYRQILGQKVEFLVSFYNNEISEKSEIFDDQFSVERPDGSNFTLKIRSTKLEDSAMYFCASSEAGTYDIQYFGAGTRLSVL.

CDR3 sequence: CASRRGQDQPQHF. CDR3 nucleotides: TGTGCCAGCAGAAGGGGGCAAGATCAGCCCCAGCATTTT. The rearrangement joins TRBV27 to TRBJ1-5; 7 positions agree with TRBD1. V lost 6 bases to trimming and J lost 5 bases; unmatched junction nucleotides: 4. From germline, CDR1 is MNHEY and CDR2 SMNVEV (reference sequence). This CDR3 has 13 amino acids.

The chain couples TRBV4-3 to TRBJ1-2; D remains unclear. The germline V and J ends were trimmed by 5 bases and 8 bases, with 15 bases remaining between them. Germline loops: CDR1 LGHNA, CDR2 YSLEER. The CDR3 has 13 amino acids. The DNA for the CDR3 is TGCGCCAGCAGCTCCCGACGGAGAGGGGGCTACACCTTC. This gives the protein CASSSRRRGGYTF.

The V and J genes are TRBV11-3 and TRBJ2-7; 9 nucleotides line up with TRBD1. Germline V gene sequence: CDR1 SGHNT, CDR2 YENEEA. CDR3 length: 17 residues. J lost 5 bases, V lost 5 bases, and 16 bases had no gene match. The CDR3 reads CASSPGDRVSLGNEQYF. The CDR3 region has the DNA TGTGCCAGCAGCCCTGGGGACAGGGTATCCCTCGGTAACGAGCAGTACTTC.

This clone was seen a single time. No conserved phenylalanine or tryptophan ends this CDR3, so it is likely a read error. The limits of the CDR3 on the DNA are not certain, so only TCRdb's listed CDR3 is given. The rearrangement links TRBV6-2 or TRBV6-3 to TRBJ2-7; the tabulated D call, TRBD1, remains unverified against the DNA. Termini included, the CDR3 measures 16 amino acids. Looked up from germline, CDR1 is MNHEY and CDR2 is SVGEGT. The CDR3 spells CASSYSRDRAAQGAIL.

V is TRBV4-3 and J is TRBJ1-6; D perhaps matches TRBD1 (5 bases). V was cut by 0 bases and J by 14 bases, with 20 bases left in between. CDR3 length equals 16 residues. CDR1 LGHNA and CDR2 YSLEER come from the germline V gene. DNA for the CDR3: TGCGCCAGCAGCCAAGATAATCTGAATGGGGGGGTGTCCCTCCACTTT. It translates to CASSQDNLNGGVSLHF.

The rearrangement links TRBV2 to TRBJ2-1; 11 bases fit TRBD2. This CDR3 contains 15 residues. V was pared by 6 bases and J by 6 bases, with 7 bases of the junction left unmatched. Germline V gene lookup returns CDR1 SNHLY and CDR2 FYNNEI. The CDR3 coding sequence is TGTGCCAGCAGGCCCGGGACTAGCGGCCCCAATGAGCAGTTCTTC. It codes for CASRPGTSGPNEQFF. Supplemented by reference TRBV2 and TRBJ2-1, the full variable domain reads EPEVTQTPSHQVTQMGQEVILRCVPISNHLYFYWYRQILGQKVEFLVSFYNNEISEKSEIFDDQFSVERPDGSNFTLKIRSTKLEDSAMYFCASRPGTSGPNEQFFGPGTRLTVL.

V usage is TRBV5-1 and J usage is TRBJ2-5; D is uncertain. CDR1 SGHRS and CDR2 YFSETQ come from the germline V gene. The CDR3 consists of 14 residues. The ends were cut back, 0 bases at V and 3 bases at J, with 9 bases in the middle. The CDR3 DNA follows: TGCGCCAGCAGCTTGGGCACCACGGAAGAGACCCAGTACTTC. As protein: CASSLGTTEETQYF.

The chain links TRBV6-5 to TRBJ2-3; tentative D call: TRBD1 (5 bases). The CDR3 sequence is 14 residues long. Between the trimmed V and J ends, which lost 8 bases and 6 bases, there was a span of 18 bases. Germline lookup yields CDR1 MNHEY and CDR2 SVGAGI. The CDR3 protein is CASRLRFDSDTQYF. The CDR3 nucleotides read TGTGCCAGCCGCCTCAGGTTTGACAGTGATACGCAGTATTTT.

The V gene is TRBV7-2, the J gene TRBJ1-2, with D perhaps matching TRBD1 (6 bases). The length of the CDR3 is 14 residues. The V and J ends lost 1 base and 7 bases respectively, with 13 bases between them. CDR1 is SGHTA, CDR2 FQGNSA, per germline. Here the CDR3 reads CASSLGQALSGYTF. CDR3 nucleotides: TGTGCCAGCAGCTTAGGACAGGCCCTTTCTGGCTACACCTTC.

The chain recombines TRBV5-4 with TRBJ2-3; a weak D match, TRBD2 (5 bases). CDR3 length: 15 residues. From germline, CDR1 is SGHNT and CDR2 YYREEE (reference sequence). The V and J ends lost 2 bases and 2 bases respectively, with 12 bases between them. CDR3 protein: CASSLSGTNTDTQYF. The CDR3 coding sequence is TGTGCCAGCAGCTTAAGCGGAACCAACACAGATACGCAGTATTTT.

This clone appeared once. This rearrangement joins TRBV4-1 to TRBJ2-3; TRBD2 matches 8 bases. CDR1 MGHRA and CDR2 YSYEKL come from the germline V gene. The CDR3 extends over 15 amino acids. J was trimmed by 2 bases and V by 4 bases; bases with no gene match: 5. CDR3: CASSPSGGNTDTQYF. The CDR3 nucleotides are TGCGCCAGCAGCCCAAGCGGGGGCAACACAGATACGCAGTATTTT.

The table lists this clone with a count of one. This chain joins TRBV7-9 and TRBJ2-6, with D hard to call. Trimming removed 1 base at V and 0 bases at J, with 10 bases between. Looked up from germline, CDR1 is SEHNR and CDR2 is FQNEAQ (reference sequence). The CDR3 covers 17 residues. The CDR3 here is CASSLEKESSGANVLTF. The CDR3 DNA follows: TGTGCCAGCAGCTTAGAAAAGGAGAGCTCTGGGGCCAACGTCCTGACTTTC. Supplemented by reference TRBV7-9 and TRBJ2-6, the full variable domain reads DTGVSQNPRHKITKRGQNVTFRCDPISEHNRLYWYRQTLGQGPEFLTYFQNEAQLEKSRLLSDRFSAERPKGSFSTLEIQRTEQGDSAMYLCASSLEKESSGANVLTFGAGSRLTVL.

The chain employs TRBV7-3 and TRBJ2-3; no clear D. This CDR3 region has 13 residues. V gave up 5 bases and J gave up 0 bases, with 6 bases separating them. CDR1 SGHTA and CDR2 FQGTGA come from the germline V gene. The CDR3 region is CASSAISTDTQYF. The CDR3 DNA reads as TGTGCCAGCAGCGCTATTAGCACAGATACGCAGTATTTT.

CDR3 loop: CAWRLLRGIETQYF. The CDR3 DNA is TGTGCCTGGAGATTGTTGCGGGGTATCGAGACCCAGTACTTC. This chain connects TRBV30 to TRBJ2-5; a possible D gene is TRBD2 (6 bases). V lost 3 bases and J 5 bases, leaving 16 bases between the germline ends. CDR3 length equals 14 residues. The germline V gene has CDR1 GTSNPN and CDR2 SVGIG (reference sequence).

CDR3 DNA sequence: TGTGCCAGTAGCCAGGTGGCCGGCTCCTACAATGAGCAGTTCTTC. Encoded protein: CASSQVAGSYNEQFF. This rearrangement joins TRBV19 to TRBJ2-1; unclear D gene. The CDR3 has 15 residues. Germline V gene sequence: CDR1 LNHDA, CDR2 SQIVND (reference sequence). The V end lost 6 bases, the J end lost 0 bases, and 12 bases lay between the germline ends.